This entry lists 29 T cell receptor beta chains sequenced from one sample in a study of T cells in Graves' hyperthyroidism and ophthalmopathy. Amplified regions were TCR beta CDR3 sequences from RNA transcripts. The study used the HTBI primer set for a first-round RT-PCR of the TCR CDR3. One entry per CDR3 protein results from TCRdb running MiXCR on the multiplex PCR reads. This table has approximately 100,000 distinct CDR3 sequences, 35% to 45% appearing once. Sequencing used peripheral blood or thyroid tissue (not recorded which). Receptor source: a woman aged 25 to 39 with Graves' hyperthyroidism.

The chain employs TRBV7-9 and TRBJ2-5; 12 nucleotides line up with TRBD2. Germline trimming cut 5 bases from V and 3 bases from J; bases unmatched to any gene: 7. This CDR3 has 16 residues. CDR1 and CDR2 (germline): SEHNR, FQNEAQ (reference sequence). CDR3 nucleotides: TGTGCCAGCAGCCCGACTAGCGGGAGTTTAGAAGAGACCCAGTACTTC. It translates to CASSPTSGSLEETQYF.

As regards this clonotype: A much larger clone lies one base from this, so it may be a read error. This CDR3 is missing its conserved last phenylalanine or tryptophan, likely due to a read error. The V gene is TRBV6-5, the J gene TRBJ1-1, with D possibly TRBD1 on 5 matching bases. V lost 9 bases and J 0 bases, leaving 14 bases between the germline ends. CDR3 length equals 14 residues. CDR1 MNHEY and CDR2 SVGAGI come from the germline V gene. The CDR3 DNA sequence: TGTGCCAGTAGAAAGGGGACCCTGAACACTGAAGCTTTCTCT. This translates into CASRKGTLNTEAFS.

The chain has TRBV20-1 and TRBJ2-7, with 10 bases lining up with TRBD2. The CDR3 loop spans 12 amino acids. Per the germline V gene, CDR1 is DFQATT and CDR2 is SNEGSKA (reference sequence). Losses at the gene ends were 8 bases for V and 7 bases for J; bases not matched to a gene: 8. The CDR3 DNA is TGCAGTACTGTAGCGGGAGGACATGAGCAGTACTTC. Amino acids: CSTVAGGHEQYF.

This clonotype appeared many times. This sequence joins TRBV5-6 and TRBJ1-2, with 10 nucleotides matching TRBD1. This CDR3 is 19 amino acids long. The germline V gene encodes CDR1 SGHDT and CDR2 YYEEEE. V was pared by 1 base and J by 7 bases, with 19 bases of the junction left unmatched. CDR3 amino acids: CASSLYWLGDRGEKGGYTF. CDR3 coding DNA: TGTGCCAGCAGCTTGTATTGGCTCGGGGACAGGGGAGAAAAGGGTGGCTACACCTTC.

Turning to this clonotype: This is likely a read error, given that the CDR3 carries no conserved phenylalanine or tryptophan at its end. V gene TRBV5-1 combines with J gene TRBJ1-1; D not resolved. Germline values: CDR1 SGHRS, CDR2 YFSETQ. This CDR3 has 13 amino acids. CDR3 in DNA: TGCGCCAGCAGCACACAAATGAACACTGTAGCTTTCTAT. This sequence encodes CASSTQMNTVAFY.

V gene TRBV7-4 combines with J gene TRBJ2-2; 7 bases are shared with TRBD1. Germline CDR1 SGHVT, CDR2 SQSDAQ. The J segment lost 0 bases and the V segment lost 4 bases, leaving 5 bases of the junction unmatched. CDR3 length: 16 amino acids. The CDR3 DNA sequence: TGTGCCAGCAGCTGTCCGGGACAGACGAACACCGGGGAGCTGTTTTTT. It is translated as CASSCPGQTNTGELFF.

The chain couples TRBV7-3 to TRBJ2-7; D is perhaps TRBD1 or TRBD2 (6 bases each). The V end was cut by 5 bases, the J end by 6 bases, with 14 bases between. CDR3 length: 13 residues. Germline V gene lookup returns CDR1 SGHTA and CDR2 FQGTGA. CDR3 protein: CASSPGGTREQYF. The CDR3 coding sequence is TGTGCCAGCAGCCCGGGCGGGACACGCGAGCAGTACTTC.

This clonotype was picked up many times. The V call is TRBV7-6, the J call TRBJ2-7; a possible D gene is TRBD1 (6 bases). This CDR3 region has 15 residues. The ends were cut back, 0 bases at V and 2 bases at J, with 11 bases in the middle. The germline gives CDR1 SGHVS, CDR2 FNYEAQ. As DNA, the CDR3 is TGTGCCAGCAGCTTAGCGGGTACAGGGACCTACGAGCAGTACTTC. As protein: CASSLAGTGTYEQYF.

This clonotype was found once. The V call is TRBV2, the J call TRBJ1-5; maybe TRBD1 (5 bases). This CDR3 has 15 amino acids. The V gene lost 2 bases and the J gene lost 0 bases, with 8 bases spanning the gap. Germline V lookup: CDR1 SNHLY, CDR2 FYNNEI. The CDR3: CASSEQGYSNQPQHF. CDR3 DNA sequence: TGTGCCAGCAGTGAACAGGGCTATAGCAATCAGCCCCAGCATTTT.

This clonotype was counted at least ten times. This sequence joins TRBV24-1 and TRBJ2-2, with D possibly being TRBD1 (6 bases). Trimming pared 9 bases from V and 0 bases from J, leaving 7 bases between. Germline-derived CDR1 and CDR2 are KGHDR and SFDVKD. This CDR3 is built from 13 residues. The CDR3 loop is CATGTTNTGELFF. For the CDR3, the DNA is TGTGCCACCGGGACAACGAACACCGGGGAGCTGTTTTTT.

This clonotype was recorded at least ten times. The genes are TRBV20-1 and TRBJ2-7, with D hard to call. CDR1 DFQATT and CDR2 SNEGSKA come from the germline V gene (reference sequence). The CDR3 runs to 16 residues. Trimming cost V 0 bases and J 0 bases, with 15 bases left between them. The CDR3 DNA follows: TGCAGTGCTAGAGACCGCCGAGCGCCAAGCTCCTACGAGCAGTACTTC. Translation: CSARDRRAPSSYEQYF.

This rearrangement joins TRBV20-1 to TRBJ2-5; 13 bases align to TRBD2. This CDR3 has 14 amino acids. The germline V gene encodes CDR1 DFQATT and CDR2 SNEGSKA (reference sequence). The CDR3: CSAGTSGIEETQYF. The CDR3 DNA is TGCAGCGCTGGGACTAGCGGGATAGAAGAGACCCAGTACTTC.

This clonotype was picked up many times. An end of the junction does not agree with germline; a read error may underlie this. V usage is TRBV3-1 and J usage is TRBJ1-1; TRBD1 might be the D (5 bases). This CDR3 has 14 amino acids. Germline values: CDR1 LGHDT, CDR2 YNNKEL (reference sequence). The CDR3 DNA follows: TGTGCCAGCAGCCAACCCTACAGGAACGCTGAAGCTTTCTTT. Its translation: CASSQPYRNAEAFF.

This rearrangement joins TRBV20-1 to TRBJ1-5, with D unclear. The germline V and J ends were trimmed by 0 bases and 6 bases, with 9 bases remaining between them. Germline V gene sequence: CDR1 DFQATT, CDR2 SNEGSKA (reference sequence). This CDR3 spans 13 amino acids. Here the CDR3 reads CSARDQWVQPQHF. As DNA, the CDR3 is TGCAGTGCTAGAGATCAGTGGGTTCAGCCCCAGCATTTT.

In its sample, this clonotype ranks as medium-sized. This chain uses TRBV7-3 with TRBJ1-1; no reliable D call. The germline V gene has CDR1 SGHTA and CDR2 FQGTGA. The CDR3 length is 13 residues. V dropped 2 bases and J dropped 0 bases, with 4 bases sitting between them. This chain's CDR3 is CASSLQVNTEAFF. In DNA, the CDR3 is TGTGCCAGCAGCTTACAGGTGAACACTGAAGCTTTCTTT.

In this sample, this clonotype turned up many times. The J gene is TRBJ2-2, the V gene TRBV2; 10 bases are a match to TRBD2. The CDR3 covers 19 residues. The germline CDR1 and CDR2 sequences are SNHLY and FYNNEI. Trimming removed 1 base from V and 1 base from J; junction bases left unmatched: 9. CDR3 region: CASSEGSLAGAWNTGELFF. In DNA, the CDR3 is TGTGCCAGCAGTGAAGGTAGTCTAGCGGGAGCATGGAACACCGGGGAGCTGTTTTTT.

As regards this clonotype: This clone may be a read error of a much larger clone one base away. The chain is built from TRBV9 and TRBJ2-2, with 8 nucleotides matching TRBD1. The CDR3 has 14 residues. Germline CDR1 reads SGDLS; CDR2 reads YYNGEE. The DNA for the CDR3 is TGTGCCAGCAGCGTTACAGGGGGGCCCGGGGAGCTGCTTTTT. Protein product: CASSVTGGPGELLF.

This clonotype was seen ten or more times. The V gene is TRBV5-6, the J gene TRBJ1-2; 8 nucleotides agree with TRBD1. The CDR3 loop spans 17 amino acids. The V gene end was trimmed by 0 bases and the J gene end by 1 base; junction bases not matched to a gene: 8. CDR1 and CDR2 (germline): SGHDT, YYEEEE. The CDR3: CASSLALQGQDNYGYTF. The CDR3 DNA follows: TGTGCCAGCAGCTTGGCTTTACAGGGACAGGATAACTATGGCTACACCTTC.

The sample holds many counts of this clonotype. The chain links TRBV20-1 to TRBJ2-5; 12 nucleotides match TRBD2. The germline CDR1 and CDR2 sequences are DFQATT and SNEGSKA (reference sequence). The CDR3 sequence is 15 residues long. V lost 0 bases and J lost 5; bases outside the gene matches: 4. The CDR3 DNA reads as TGCAGTGCTAGAGATCTAGCGGGAGGGCTGGAGACCCAGTACTTC. Amino acids: CSARDLAGGLETQYF.

This clonotype has a handful of counts. This chain connects TRBV7-6 to TRBJ2-2; 8 nucleotides line up with TRBD2. After removal of 3 bases from V and 5 bases from J, the junction contained 8 bases not matched to a gene. The CDR3 loop spans 16 amino acids. Germline loops: CDR1 SGHVS, CDR2 FNYEAQ. As DNA, the CDR3 is TGTGCCAGCAGCTTCGCGGGGCCTAGCGGGACCGGGGAGCTGTTTTTT. Residues: CASSFAGPSGTGELFF.

This clonotype was counted at least ten times. The CDR3 spells CASSSGQRETQYF. CDR3 sequence (DNA): TGTGCCAGCAGCTCGGGACAGAGAGAGACCCAGTACTTC. The chain couples TRBV11-2 to TRBJ2-5, with 7 bases lining up with TRBD1. Germline assignment: CDR1 SGHAT and CDR2 FQNNGV. The CDR3 spans 13 residues. The V gene end was trimmed by 4 bases and the J gene end by 4 bases; junction bases not matched to a gene: 3.

The chain combines TRBV7-3 with TRBJ2-7; TRBD2 matches 12 bases. This CDR3 has 13 residues. CDR1 and CDR2 from the germline V gene are SGHTA and FQGTGA. V was pared by 5 bases and J by 6 bases, with 2 bases of the junction left unmatched. The CDR3 DNA follows: TGTGCCAGCAGCCGGACTAGCGGGACCGAGCAGTACTTC. Residues: CASSRTSGTEQYF.

This clonotype was recorded only once. The rearrangement uses TRBV12-3 or TRBV12-4 and TRBJ2-6, with a possible D match to TRBD2 (5 bases). The length of the CDR3 is 12 residues. V was trimmed by 6 bases and J by 15 bases, leaving 15 bases between them. CDR3 residues: CASSPGAGGLTF. CDR3 nucleotide sequence: TGTGCCAGCAGCCCCGGAGCAGGAGGCCTGACTTTC.

Many counts were recorded for this clonotype. This chain uses TRBV6-6 with TRBJ2-7; possible D gene TRBD2, 6 bases. CDR1 MNHNY and CDR2 SVGAGI come from the germline V gene (reference sequence). V lost 5 bases, J lost 0 bases, and 17 bases lay in between. This CDR3 is built from 16 residues. The CDR3 reads CASSPPVAEGSYEQYF. CDR3 DNA: TGTGCCAGCAGTCCGCCGGTAGCGGAGGGCTCCTACGAGCAGTACTTC.

The CDR3 here is CSARDRGGYEQYF. For the CDR3, the DNA is TGCAGTGCTAGAGACCGGGGAGGGTACGAGCAGTACTTC. V and J are TRBV20-1 and TRBJ2-7; 7 bases agree with TRBD2. After removal of 0 bases from V and 4 bases from J, the junction contained 3 bases not matched to a gene. CDR1 and CDR2 (germline): DFQATT, SNEGSKA (reference sequence). The length of the CDR3 is 13 residues.

There are many counts of this clonotype. The chain links TRBV20-1 to TRBJ1-1; 10 nucleotides match TRBD1. The ends lost 4 bases at V and 1 base at J; junction bases unmatched: 6. Germline CDR1 and CDR2: DFQATT and SNEGSKA (reference sequence). The CDR3 spans 15 residues. DNA for the CDR3: TGCAGTGCTAACTCGGGACAGGGGACGAACACTGAAGCTTTCTTT. Its translation: CSANSGQGTNTEAFF.

By proportion, this clonotype is medium-sized. J is TRBJ1-1 and V is TRBV7-8, with TRBD1 identical over 7 bases. Germline V gene lookup returns CDR1 SGHVS and CDR2 FQNEAQ. This CDR3 is 13 amino acids long. The trim removed 3 bases at V and 7 bases at J, leaving 5 bases unmatched. This CDR3 is CASSLDRLHEAFF. DNA of the CDR3: TGTGCCAGCAGCTTGGACAGGCTACATGAAGCTTTCTTT. Variable domain in full (rest from reference TRBV7-8 and TRBJ1-1): GAGVSQSPRYKVAKRGQDVALRCDPISGHVSLFWYQQALGQGPEFLTYFQNEAQLDKSGLPSDRFFAERPEGSVSTLKIQRTQQEDSAVYLCASSLDRLHEAFFGQGTRLTVV.

The chain is built from TRBV25-1 and TRBJ1-1; TRBD1 is a possible D gene (6 bases). The CDR3 loop spans 13 amino acids. Trimming left V 4 bases short and J 3 bases short, with 9 bases between. Looked up from germline, CDR1 is MGHDK and CDR2 is SYGVNS. CDR3 loop: CASSATGHTEAFF. The CDR3 region has the DNA TGTGCCAGCAGTGCAACAGGGCACACTGAAGCTTTCTTT. Full variable domain (outside the CDR3, taken from reference TRBV25-1 and TRBJ1-1): EADIYQTPRYLVIGTGKKITLECSQTMGHDKMYWYQQDPGMELHLIHYSYGVNSTEKGDLSSESTVSRIRTEHFPLTLESARPSHTSQYLCASSATGHTEAFFGQGTRLTVV.

The gene calls are TRBV2 and TRBJ2-3; maybe TRBD1 (6 bases). The CDR3 covers 16 residues. V dropped 6 bases and J dropped 4 bases, with 20 bases sitting between them. Germline V CDR1 and CDR2: SNHLY, FYNNEI. CDR3 residues: CASSLSMGALADTQYF. CDR3 in DNA: TGTGCCAGCAGCTTGAGCATGGGGGCACTTGCAGATACGCAGTATTTT.